These 9 T cell receptor beta chains were all obtained from the same sample, sequenced in a study of blood T cell repertoires in COVID-19. TCRdb keeps only in-frame clones here, not all; method: immunoSEQ multiplex PCR. The sample records fewer than 200,000 clones, around 81% being singletons. The specimen was peripheral blood. The receptors come from a man between 65 and 80 years old with active or convalescent COVID-19.

V gene TRBV14 combines with J gene TRBJ1-6; a possible D gene is TRBD1 (5 bases). Per germline, CDR1 SGHDN and CDR2 FVKESK. Deletions cut 3 bases from V and 13 bases from J, with 19 bases between. CDR3 length: 15 amino acids. CDR3 amino acids: CASSQGAGPAYPLHF. CDR3 in DNA: TGTGCCAGCAGCCAGGGTGCAGGGCCGGCCTATCCCCTCCACTTT. Variable domain in full (rest from reference TRBV14 and TRBJ1-6): EAGVTQFPSHSVIEKGQTVTLRCDPISGHDNLYWYRRVMGKEIKFLLHFVKESKQDESGMPNNRFLAERTGGTYSTLKVQPAELEDSGVYFCASSQGAGPAYPLHFGNGTRLTVT.

The genes are TRBV9 and TRBJ2-1; D call uncertain. The germline V and J ends were trimmed by 2 bases and 5 bases, with 11 bases remaining between them. The germline V gene encodes CDR1 SGDLS and CDR2 YYNGEE. The CDR3 covers 14 residues. CDR3 sequence: CASSVRYSNNEQFF. CDR3 nucleotide sequence: TGTGCCAGCAGCGTTAGGTACAGCAACAATGAGCAGTTCTTC.

The chain carries TRBV18 and TRBJ1-6, with 7 bases identical to TRBD1. The CDR3 has 15 residues. Germline CDR1 KGHSH, CDR2 LQKENI. Losses at the gene ends were 3 bases for V and 7 bases for J; bases not matched to a gene: 6. CDR3 in amino acids: CASSPATGNNSPLHF. Here the CDR3 DNA reads TGTGCCAGCTCACCGGCGACAGGGAACAATTCACCCCTCCACTTT.

The gene calls are TRBV19 and TRBJ1-4; D remains unclear. Germline V gene lookup returns CDR1 LNHDA and CDR2 SQIVND (reference sequence). Between the trimmed V and J ends, which lost 6 bases and 6 bases, there was a span of 17 bases. The CDR3 runs to 15 residues. CDR3 bases: TGTGCCAGTAGCACCCGACTGAGTCCCGATGAAAAACTGTTTTTT. Its translation: CASSTRLSPDEKLFF.

The chain uses TRBV7-2 and TRBJ2-1; 16 bases fit TRBD2. Per germline, CDR1 SGHTA and CDR2 FQGNSA. V dropped 3 bases and J dropped 1; count of bases not matched to a gene: 6. There are 19 residues in the CDR3. CDR3 residues: CASSFPGLAGGQSYNEQFF. In nucleotides, the CDR3 is TGTGCCAGCAGCTTTCCGGGACTAGCGGGGGGGCAATCCTACAATGAGCAGTTCTTC.

V and J are TRBV5-4 and TRBJ2-5, with 8 positions matching TRBD2. Germline V gene lookup returns CDR1 SGHNT and CDR2 YYREEE (reference sequence). This CDR3 is built from 15 residues. With V trimmed by 3 bases and J by 6 bases, 10 bases remained unmatched. The CDR3 is CASSSSVGGAKTQYF. The CDR3, as DNA: TGTGCCAGCAGCTCGTCAGTCGGGGGGGCGAAGACCCAGTACTTC. The full variable domain, rest sourced from reference TRBV5-4 and TRBJ2-5, is ETGVTQSPTHLIKTRGQQVTLRCSSQSGHNTVSWYQQALGQGPQFIFQYYREEENGRGNFPPRFSGLQFPNYSSELNVNALELDDSALYLCASSSSVGGAKTQYFGPGTRLLVL.

The chain's CDR3 is CASSLGGTGSYNSPLHF. For the CDR3, the DNA is TGCGCCAGCAGCTTGGGGGGAACAGGTTCCTATAATTCACCCCTCCACTTT. The chain has TRBV5-1 and TRBJ1-6; D is perhaps TRBD1 (5 bases). Germline CDR1 is SGHRS and CDR2 is YFSETQ. The CDR3 consists of 17 residues. V was trimmed by 0 bases and J by 1 base, leaving 11 bases between them.

The chain combines TRBV10-3 with TRBJ2-7; D is unclear. CDR3 length: 13 amino acids. The V end was cut by 2 bases, the J end by 3 bases, with 8 bases between. Germline CDR1 ENHRY, CDR2 SYGVKD. The DNA of the CDR3 is TGTGCCATCAGTGAGCAACAGAACTACGAGCAGTACTTC. Amino acid sequence: CAISEQQNYEQYF.

This clone was counted only a few times. The V call is TRBV5-1, the J call TRBJ1-3, with a possible D match to TRBD1 (5 bases). CDR1 is SGHRS and CDR2 is YFSETQ in the germline V gene. The CDR3 runs to 15 residues. V was pared by 1 base and J by 4 bases, with 12 bases between. The CDR3 DNA is TGCGCCAGCAGCTTGAGGCCAGGGTCCGGAAACACCATATATTTT. Its translation is CASSLRPGSGNTIYF.